A selection of T cell receptor beta chains follows, all from one sample in a study of T cells in Graves' hyperthyroidism and ophthalmopathy. Via MiXCR, TCRdb re-called the multiplex PCR reads, giving one row per CDR3 protein. Of roughly 560,000 distinct CDR3 sequences listed, 14% to 15% are singletons. The source material was blood. These receptors were collected from a woman between 40 and 55 years old with Graves' ophthalmopathy. Both conserved end residues are part of each CDR3. A D gene is named only where the DNA matches it firmly. The size of a clone is reported for some rows only, either as once, few or many, or as a class for expanded clones.

J	D	V	size	DNA	CDR3
TRBJ1-1	.	TRBV6-5	many	TGTGCCAGCAGTTACTCTATACGGGGTAAAACTGAAGCTTTCTTT	CASSYSIRGKTEAFF
TRBJ1-1	TRBD1	TRBV6-1	many	TGTGCCAGCAGTGAAGCGGACAGGGGTAGGACTGAAGCTTTCTTT	CASSEADRGRTEAFF
TRBJ2-4	.	TRBV14	few	TGTGCCAGCAGCCACTTCGCAGTAGCCAAAAACATTCAGTACTTC	CASSHFAVAKNIQYF
TRBJ1-4	.	TRBV19	.	TGTGCCAGTAGTATAGATCAGGGCGTAAATGAAAAACTGTTTTTT	CASSIDQGVNEKLFF
TRBJ1-2	.	TRBV30	many	TGTGCCTGGAGTGGAGATTTGGGGCGGACCTTTAAACATGGCTACACCTTC	CAWSGDLGRTFKHGYTF
TRBJ1-1	.	TRBV27	.	TGTGCCAGCAGTGAAGGACGGGGGATAGTTGGCACTGAAGCCTTCTTT	CASSEGRGIVGTEAFF
TRBJ2-7	TRBD2	TRBV6-2/TRBV6-3	many	TGTGCCAGCAGGCGGCTAGCGGGAGGGTACTTC	CASRRLAGGYF
TRBJ2-5	TRBD1	TRBV28	.	TGTGCCAGCAGTTTGGGAGGACAGGGGGCGACCCAGTACTTC	CASSLGGQGATQYF
TRBJ1-5	.	TRBV30	many	TGTGCCTGGAGTGCCCTCGGACTGAGCAATCAGCCCCAGCATTTT	CAWSALGLSNQPQHF
TRBJ2-2	.	TRBV12-3/TRBV12-4	many	TGTGCCAGCAGTTTATTCGGGGGGCGAGGGACTGGGGTCACCGGGGAGCTGTTTTTT	CASSLFGGRGTGVTGELFF
TRBJ2-7	.	TRBV9	few	TGTGCCAGCAGCGTAGAACCGGGACCTATCTACGAGCAGTACTTC	CASSVEPGPIYEQYF
TRBJ1-2	.	TRBV28	many	TGTGCCAGCAGTTGGCAGATTAACTATGGCTACACCTTC	CASSWQINYGYTF
TRBJ2-5	.	TRBV15	many	TGTGCCACCAGCAGAGGAGGTCAAGAGACCCAGTACTTC	CATSRGGQETQYF
TRBJ1-1	.	TRBV12-3/TRBV12-4	many	TGTGCCAGCAGTTTATCGGGGTCCACAGCTGAAGCTTTCTTT	CASSLSGSTAEAFF
TRBJ1-2	.	TRBV19	many	TGTGCCAGTAGTATAGAGGCTTGGGACGGCTACACCTTC	CASSIEAWDGYTF
TRBJ2-7	TRBD2	TRBV13	many	TGTGCCAGCTTCGAGGGGAGCGGGAGTCGGGACGAGCAGTACTTC	CASFEGSGSRDEQYF
TRBJ1-2	.	TRBV24-1	many	TGTGCCACCAGTGTCGCAGGGACCTATGGCTACACCTTC	CATSVAGTYGYTF
TRBJ1-1	.	TRBV20-1	.	TGCAGTGCTAGAGTAAGCATCAGGATCACTGAAGCTTTCTTT	CSARVSIRITEAFF
TRBJ2-5	TRBD1	TRBV20-1	many	TGCAGTGCAACCGGGACAGGTCCTGAATGGGAGACCCAGTACTTC	CSATGTGPEWETQYF
TRBJ1-1	TRBD1	TRBV28	many	TGTGCCAGCCAACAGGGGCACACTGAAGCCTTCTTT	CASQQGHTEAFF
TRBJ2-7	TRBD1	TRBV7-8	many	TGTGCCAGCAGCTTACCAAGGACAGGGGCCACCTACGAGCAGTACTTC	CASSLPRTGATYEQYF
TRBJ1-1	TRBD1	TRBV7-3	few	TGTGCCAGCAGCTTATTAGGACAGGGGGCGAACACTGAAGCTTTCTTT	CASSLLGQGANTEAFF
TRBJ2-7	TRBD1	TRBV6-1	many	TGTGCCAGCAGTGCCCTTCCGGGACAGGGTTACTACGAGCAGTACTTC	CASSALPGQGYYEQYF
TRBJ2-1	TRBD2	TRBV4-2	few	TGTGCCAGCAGCCAAGGACTAGCGGGAGAAAATGAGCAGTTCTTC	CASSQGLAGENEQFF
TRBJ1-1	.	TRBV4-1	many	TGCGCCAGCAGCCAAGTACAGGCGGCTATGAACACTGAAGCTTTCTTT	CASSQVQAAMNTEAFF
TRBJ1-2	.	TRBV27	many	TGTGCCAGCAGCCCACTGGGCTATGGCTACACCTTC	CASSPLGYGYTF
TRBJ2-7	TRBD1	TRBV6-1	.	TGTGCCAGCAGTGAGGGACAGCTACTCTACGAGCAGTACTTC	CASSEGQLLYEQYF
TRBJ2-7	TRBD1	TRBV12-3/TRBV12-4	many	TGTGCCAGCAGTGTCGGGACAGGTAGTTCCGAGCAGTACTTC	CASSVGTGSSEQYF
TRBJ2-7	.	TRBV20-1	many	TGCAGTGCTAGATCCGGGGCCACAGATTTTTACGAGCAGTACTTC	CSARSGATDFYEQYF
TRBJ2-5	.	TRBV7-9	many	TGTGCCAGCAGTCCCCCGACAGGGAGGGGAGAGACCCAGTACTTC	CASSPPTGRGETQYF
TRBJ1-2	.	TRBV3-1	.	TGTGCCAGCAGCCAAAAAGTTGCCGGGGTCAACTATGGCTACACCTTC	CASSQKVAGVNYGYTF
TRBJ1-2	.	TRBV6-2/TRBV6-3	many	TGTGCCAGCAGCCTGGAACTCTATGGCTACACCTTC	CASSLELYGYTF
TRBJ2-7	.	TRBV6-5	many	TGTGCCAGCAGTTCTAGGAACTACGAGCAGTACTTC	CASSSRNYEQYF
TRBJ1-1	.	TRBV7-9	many	TGTGCCAGCAGCCGCCCCCGGGGGTTTGCTTTCTTT	CASSRPRGFAFF
TRBJ2-7	TRBD2	TRBV12-3/TRBV12-4	many	TGTGCCAGCACCGCTAGCGGGTTCCCCTACGAGCAGTACTTC	CASTASGFPYEQYF
TRBJ2-2	.	TRBV7-3	.	TGTGCCAGCAGACCCGGGAGTGCGAACACCGGGGAGCTGTTTTTT	CASRPGSANTGELFF
TRBJ1-1	.	TRBV12-3/TRBV12-4	many	TGTGCCAGCAGTTTAGGGGCACAGAACACTGAAGCTTTCTTT	CASSLGAQNTEAFF
TRBJ2-7	.	TRBV6-2/TRBV6-3	few	TGTGCCAGCAGTTACTCGAATCGGGCCTACGAGCAGTACTTC	CASSYSNRAYEQYF
TRBJ1-1	.	TRBV6-2/TRBV6-3	many	TGTGCCAGCAGTTGGCGGGGCGACGAAGCTTTCTTT	CASSWRGDEAFF
TRBJ2-2	.	TRBV27	many	TGTGCCAGCAGTCCACTACTAACAAGCACGAACACCGGGGAGCTGTTTTTT	CASSPLLTSTNTGELFF
TRBJ2-7	TRBD1	TRBV4-3	few	TGCGCCAGCAGCCAAGTACAGGGGGGTGAGCAGTACTTC	CASSQVQGGEQYF
TRBJ1-1	.	TRBV20-1	.	TGCAGTGCGAGAAGGACCGAAAATTTTGAAGCTTTCTTT	CSARRTENFEAFF
TRBJ1-1	.	TRBV28	many	TGTGCCAGCAGTCCCGCGCGGGGGAGGAACACTGAAGCTTTCTTT	CASSPARGRNTEAFF
TRBJ1-6	TRBD1	TRBV6-5	once	TGTGCCAGCAGTTTACAGGGGGCGTATGGGAATTCACCCCTCCACTTT	CASSLQGAYGNSPLHF
TRBJ1-2	.	TRBV2	many	TGTGCCAGCACCAAAGGTGATTGGGGCTTCTATGGCTACACCTTC	CASTKGDWGFYGYTF
TRBJ2-7	.	TRBV28	many	TGTGCCACCGAGGGTCAGGGATACGAGCAGTACTTC	CATEGQGYEQYF
TRBJ1-5	.	TRBV28	.	TGTGCCAGCAGTCAGTCCGGGGACAGCAATCAGCCCCAGCATTTT	CASSQSGDSNQPQHF
TRBJ2-7	TRBD2	TRBV7-7	many	TGTGCTATTCGGACTAGCGGGATGCACGAGCAGTACTTC	CAIRTSGMHEQYF
TRBJ2-7	.	TRBV6-2/TRBV6-3	many	TGTGCCAGCATGACCCTTTCCTACGAGCAGTACTTC	CASMTLSYEQYF
TRBJ2-7	TRBD1	TRBV6-2/TRBV6-3	.	TGTGCCAGCCAAAGGGCAGGGACAGTCTACGAGCAGTACTTC	CASQRAGTVYEQYF
TRBJ2-7	.	TRBV12-3/TRBV12-4	.	TGTGCCAGCAGTTTCAGGGGTAGCGACGAGCAGTACTTC	CASSFRGSDEQYF
TRBJ2-7	.	TRBV6-2/TRBV6-3	.	TGTGCCAGCAGTTCCCCCGGAGGACCCGCCTACGAGCAGTACTTC	CASSSPGGPAYEQYF
TRBJ2-7	TRBD2	TRBV30	many	TGTGCCTGGAGTTTTGCGGGAGACGGGTACGAGCAGTACTTC	CAWSFAGDGYEQYF
TRBJ2-5	.	TRBV29-1	few	TGCAGCGTTACCCTAGCGTTGGAGAGACGGGACTTC	CSVTLALERRDF
TRBJ1-5	TRBD1	TRBV7-4	once	TGTGCCAGCACCGCCGGGACAGGGTTAAATCAGCCCCAGCATTTT	CASTAGTGLNQPQHF